This TCR beta chain was captured by sequencing in a study of blood T cell repertoires in COVID-19. The CDR3 spans 11 residues. V lost 1 base and J lost 5, with 2 bases in between. CDR1 SGHDN and CDR2 FVKESK come from the germline V gene. Clones were read by immunoSEQ multiplex PCR, and TCRdb kept only the in-frame ones, dropping some. Of 300,000 or so clones listed, approximately 84% are singletons. The study recruited people aged roughly 18 to 95 years across about two dozen US areas. The receptor was isolated from a woman aged 18-35 years who had recovered from COVID-19. The sequenced sample consisted of PBMCs or T cells enriched from blood (not recorded which). V usage is TRBV14 and J usage is TRBJ1-1; the D is unclear. In nucleotides, the CDR3 is TGTGCCAGCAGCCAAGCTACTGAAGCTTTCTTT. Translating it yields CASSQATEAFF.